This TCR beta chain is from a study of blood T cell repertoires in COVID-19. Sequenced by immunoSEQ multiplex PCR; TCRdb stores in-frame clones only, minus some. The sample has around 150,000 clones, approximately 88% seen once; the top ten hold 10% to 15%. The age range of participants was 18 to 89 years, with residence in under 30 US areas. The sample taken for sequencing was PBMCs or T cells enriched from blood (not recorded which). The origin of this receptor is a woman aged 60-75 years who had recovered from COVID-19.

Written as DNA, the CDR3 is TGTGCCAGCAGCTCATGGGACAGACTTAATGAAAAACTGTTTTTT. It encodes CASSSWDRLNEKLFF. This chain connects TRBV7-9 to TRBJ1-4, with TRBD1 identical over 7 bases. In germline, CDR1 is SEHNR, CDR2 FQNEAQ (reference sequence). Germline trimming cut 4 bases from V and 4 bases from J; bases unmatched to any gene: 6. The CDR3 length is 15 residues.